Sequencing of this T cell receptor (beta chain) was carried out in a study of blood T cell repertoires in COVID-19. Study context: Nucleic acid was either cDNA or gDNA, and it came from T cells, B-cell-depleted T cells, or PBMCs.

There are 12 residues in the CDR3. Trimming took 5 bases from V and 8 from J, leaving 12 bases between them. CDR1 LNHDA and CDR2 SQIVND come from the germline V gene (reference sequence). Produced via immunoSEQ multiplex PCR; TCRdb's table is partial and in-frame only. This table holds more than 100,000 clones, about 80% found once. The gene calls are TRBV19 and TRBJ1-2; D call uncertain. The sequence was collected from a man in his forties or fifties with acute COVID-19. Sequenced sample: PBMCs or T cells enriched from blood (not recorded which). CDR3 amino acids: CASSPLPGGYTF. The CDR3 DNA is TGTGCCAGTAGTCCACTTCCAGGCGGCTACACCTTC.